This paragraph reports one T cell receptor beta chain. Sequencing used immunoSEQ multiplex PCR; TCRdb keeps in-frame clones, though not all of them. This sample carries about 300,000 clones, approximately 90% of them seen once, and the ten largest clones take 3.5% to 4.5%. This record belongs to a study of blood T cell repertoires in COVID-19. Study-wide background: From the United States, Italy and Spain came samples of acute and convalescent COVID-19.

Germline V gene lookup returns CDR1 SGHRS and CDR2 YFSETQ. CDR3 length equals 14 residues. The V end was cut by 9 bases, the J end by 1 base, with 14 bases between. Self-reported history from a screening survey and questionnaire set each donor's cohort. Either two negative PCRs, clearance, or symptom resolution qualified Cohort 3 donors as recovered. The sequence was collected from a man younger than 45 who had recovered from COVID-19. Sequencing was done on a sample of PBMCs or T cells enriched from blood (not recorded which). V gene TRBV5-1 combines with J gene TRBJ2-1; a weak D match, TRBD2 (5 bases). CDR3 DNA: TGCGCCACCAAGGCCGGGGAATCCTACAATGAGCAGTTCTTC. Translated, it gives CATKAGESYNEQFF.